The next 21 T cell receptor beta chains were all read from a single sample in a study of post-analysis software for immune sequencing data (dated by TCRdb to between 2014 and 2016). What the research found in general, with its limitations: Four to six TRBV segments, including TRBV5-6, TRBV5-1 and TRBV20-1, were significantly more frequent in patients than controls.

Preparation of the library involved PCR. The instrument was an Illumina HiSeq 2500. Unique molecular identifiers were incorporated into TCR beta cDNA libraries to reduce PCR and sequencing biases. In-frame beta chains were kept once TCRdb had trimmed the public reads at Q25 with fastp and called clones with MiXCR. Rows matching on CDR3 protein sequence are summarized as one entry with the most common DNA and genes. The sample table lists 820,000 or so distinct CDR3 sequences, roughly 50% of them with a count of one. Jointly, the top ten make up 4.6% of the sample. Their target antigens are unknown. Sample: blood. These receptors were taken from a girl aged 10-17 years with multiple sclerosis.

V and J are TRBV14 and TRBJ2-7; TRBD1 is a possible D gene (5 bases). Trimming took off 0 bases at V and 3 bases at J, with 12 bases between the two ends. Per the germline V gene, CDR1 is SGHDN and CDR2 is FVKESK. The CDR3 has 15 residues. The chain's CDR3 is CASSQEGTGIYEQYF. The CDR3 DNA is TGTGCCAGCAGCCAAGAAGGAACAGGAATCTACGAGCAGTACTTC.

Many counts were recorded for this clonotype. The rearrangement links TRBV29-1 to TRBJ2-3; D unclear. V shed 5 bases and J shed 0 bases, with 9 bases lying between them. The CDR3 spans 13 residues. Germline assignment: CDR1 SQVTM and CDR2 ANQGSEA. In DNA, the CDR3 is TGCAGCGTTTTAAGGTCGAGCACAGATACGCAGTATTTT. It translates to CSVLRSSTDTQYF.

The V call is TRBV20-1, the J call TRBJ2-5, with 10 bases aligning to TRBD2. The DNA matches TRBJ2-7 better at its end, which makes the J call doubtful. CDR3 size: 16 residues. Germline V gene sequence: CDR1 DFQATT, CDR2 SNEGSKA (reference sequence). The CDR3 loop reads CSAQGSSGSQGYEQYF. CDR3 nucleotide sequence: TGCAGTGCCCAGGGATCTAGCGGGAGCCAGGGCTACGAGCAGTACTTC.

This clonotype was seen only a few times. The chain is built from TRBV20-1 and TRBJ2-5; D not resolved. Germline CDR1 DFQATT, CDR2 SNEGSKA (reference sequence). V was clipped by 0 bases and J by 1 base, with 3 bases between them. CDR3 length: 12 amino acids. CDR3 coding DNA: TGCAGTGCTAGAGAGGTCCAAGAGACCCAGTACTTC. Protein: CSAREVQETQYF.

This clonotype was seen a handful of times. The chain employs TRBV5-1 and TRBJ1-2; 8 bases match TRBD1. Germline CDR1 and CDR2: SGHRS and YFSETQ. The CDR3 runs 16 residues. After removal of 4 bases from V and 4 bases from J, the junction contained 12 bases not matched to a gene. CDR3 nucleotides: TGCGCCAGCAGCCTGGAAACAGGGGGTTCGTTCTATGGCTACACCTTC. Its translation is CASSLETGGSFYGYTF.

The V and J genes are TRBV12-5 and TRBJ2-5, with TRBD2 identical over 7 bases. Germline V gene sequence: CDR1 LGHNT, CDR2 FRNRAP. Germline trimming cut 6 bases from V and 7 bases from J; bases unmatched to any gene: 5. This CDR3 region has 12 residues. The CDR3 spells CASGRGESTQYF. The DNA for the CDR3 is TGTGCTAGTGGACGGGGGGAGTCGACCCAGTACTTC.

This chain connects TRBV5-6 to TRBJ2-5, with 8 bases that match TRBD1. The ends lost 1 base at V and 11 bases at J; junction bases unmatched: 19. The CDR3 covers 17 residues. The germline gives CDR1 SGHDT, CDR2 YYEEEE. Written as DNA, the CDR3 is TGTGCCAGCAGCTTGAATCTGCAGACAGGGGAGATCTACGGGCAGTACTTC. Translating gives CASSLNLQTGEIYGQYF.

V gene TRBV20-1 combines with J gene TRBJ1-2; D gene ambiguous. Germline V lookup: CDR1 DFQATT, CDR2 SNEGSKA (reference sequence). The CDR3 sequence is 13 residues long. V was clipped by 0 bases and J by 2 bases, with 7 bases between them. The CDR3 DNA reads TGCAGTGCTAGAGAGGAAGGGAACTATGGCTACACCTTC. Protein sequence: CSAREEGNYGYTF.

The gene calls are TRBV5-1 and TRBJ2-5; 8 bases fit TRBD1. This CDR3 contains 15 residues. Germline V gives CDR1 SGHRS, CDR2 YFSETQ. The V gene end was trimmed by 4 bases and the J gene end by 1 base; junction bases not matched to a gene: 6. In DNA form, the CDR3 reads TGCGCCAGCAGCCCGGGACAGGCCATCCAAGAGACCCAGTACTTC. Amino acid sequence: CASSPGQAIQETQYF.

The genes are TRBV2 and TRBJ2-2; D unresolved. Per the germline V gene, CDR1 is SNHLY and CDR2 is FYNNEI. The CDR3 runs 15 residues. Trimming cost V 0 bases and J 5 bases, with 10 bases left between them. This CDR3 reads CASSEAPFSTGELFF. DNA for the CDR3: TGTGCCAGCAGTGAAGCCCCCTTTTCGACCGGGGAGCTGTTTTTT.

This clonotype was observed a few times. The chain joins TRBV27 to TRBJ1-2; D possibly corresponds to TRBD1 (6 bases). Germline lookup yields CDR1 MNHEY and CDR2 SMNVEV (reference sequence). V lost 6 bases, J lost 11 bases, and 19 bases lay in between. The CDR3 covers 13 residues. In nucleotides, the CDR3 is TGTGCCAGCAGGGCACAGGGTGATACGTTTTACACCTTC. This encodes CASRAQGDTFYTF.

The V call is TRBV24-1, the J call TRBJ2-1, with D tentatively TRBD2 (6 bases). There are 11 residues in the CDR3. The V end lost 4 bases, the J end lost 12 bases, and 9 bases lay between the germline ends. Germline assignment: CDR1 KGHDR and CDR2 SFDVKD. This CDR3 reads CATSDSGGQFF. The CDR3 DNA reads as TGTGCCACCAGTGACTCCGGGGGGCAGTTCTTC.

V and J are TRBV2 and TRBJ2-3; the D is unclear. Trimming took off 8 bases at V and 2 bases at J, with 8 bases between the two ends. The germline gives CDR1 SNHLY, CDR2 FYNNEI. This CDR3 spans 12 amino acids. The CDR3 here is CASERYTDTQYF. CDR3 sequence (DNA): TGTGCCAGCGAAAGGTACACAGATACGCAGTATTTT.

The chain links TRBV9 to TRBJ1-1, with D hard to call. With 0 bases removed from V and 5 bases from J, the gap between germline ends came to 8 bases. Germline V gives CDR1 SGDLS, CDR2 YYNGEE. The CDR3 length is 13 residues. The CDR3 nucleotides read TGTGCCAGCAGCGTAGCATCGGGGACTGAAGCTTTCTTT. Amino acids: CASSVASGTEAFF.

This chain joins TRBV25-1 and TRBJ1-2; weak D call: TRBD1 (6 bases). Trimming shortened V by 0 bases and J by 0 bases, and 17 bases separated the two germline ends. The CDR3 contains 18 residues. Germline CDR1 is MGHDK and CDR2 is SYGVNS. As DNA, the CDR3 is TGTGCCAGCAGTGAATACCGGGGGACACCTTTAGCTAACTATGGCTACACCTTC. Translated: CASSEYRGTPLANYGYTF.

This clonotype was detected ten times or more. The rearrangement uses TRBV7-2 and TRBJ2-5, with TRBD2 as a possible D gene (5 bases). Germline-derived CDR1 and CDR2 are SGHTA and FQGNSA. The CDR3 sequence is 12 residues long. Trimming left V 8 bases short and J 4 bases short, with 11 bases between. CDR3: CASSPAGETQYF. CDR3 in DNA: TGTGCCAGCTCACCGGCGGGAGAGACCCAGTACTTC.

The rearrangement uses TRBV20-1 and TRBJ2-5; tentative D call: TRBD2 (5 bases). There are 13 residues in the CDR3. Trimming shortened V by 1 base and J by 4 bases, and 10 bases separated the two germline ends. Germline loops: CDR1 DFQATT, CDR2 SNEGSKA (reference sequence). The CDR3 sequence: CSARVTSGETQYF. DNA for the CDR3: TGCAGTGCTAGAGTAACTAGTGGAGAGACCCAGTACTTC.

The CDR3 region is CAISHTGTDTRFSYEQYF. CDR3 in DNA: TGTGCCATCAGTCACACCGGGACCGACACCCGTTTCTCCTACGAGCAGTACTTC. The chain carries TRBV10-3 and TRBJ2-7; D is tentatively TRBD1 or TRBD2 (5 bases each). The germline V gene has CDR1 ENHRY and CDR2 SYGVKD. This CDR3 region has 18 residues. Trimming took 5 bases from V and 0 from J, leaving 23 bases between them.

This chain links TRBV12-3 or TRBV12-4 with TRBJ1-6, with D tentatively TRBD1 (6 bases). V dropped 5 bases and J dropped 14 bases, with 10 bases sitting between them. This CDR3 is 11 amino acids long. The CDR3 sequence: CASSLTGSLHF. The CDR3 region has the DNA TGTGCCAGCAGTCTTACAGGGTCCCTCCACTTT.

The V and J genes are TRBV20-1 and TRBJ2-3; unclear D gene. Germline loops: CDR1 DFQATT, CDR2 SNEGSKA (reference sequence). CDR3 length equals 14 residues. V dropped 4 bases and J dropped 4 bases, with 15 bases sitting between them. CDR3 in DNA: TGCAGTGCTACCGGGCTAGAAGGGCCAGATACGCAGTATTTT. Translation gives CSATGLEGPDTQYF.

About this clonotype: One junction end disagrees with the germline gene, perhaps due to a read error. The chain is built from TRBV20-1 and TRBJ2-6; 10 bases map to TRBD1. From germline, CDR1 is DFQATT and CDR2 SNEGSKA (reference sequence). This CDR3 is built from 17 residues. CDR3 protein: CSAREGTGVLGANALTF. The DNA of the CDR3 is TGCAGTGCTAGAGAAGGGACAGGGGTCCTTGGGGCCAACGCCCTGACTTTC.